The 20 T cell receptor beta chains listed next were all sequenced from one sample in a study of cytomegalovirus exposure and HLA in healthy donors. Researchers ran the PCR with 60 Vbeta and 13 Jbeta primers. The table came from immunoSEQ multiplex PCR; TCRdb's copy has only in-frame clones and leaves some out. The table records some 110,000 clones, over 55% of them present only once. The sample consisted of PBMCs. These receptors all stem from a female donor in good health and CMV-seronegative.

This sequence joins TRBV7-8 and TRBJ1-1; possibly TRBD1 for D (6 bases). The length of the CDR3 is 15 residues. Germline CDR1 and CDR2: SGHVS and FQNEAQ. V lost 6 bases, J lost 3 bases, and 17 bases lay in between. The CDR3 DNA sequence: TGTGCCAGCAGTCGCACGGGGGGCATGGACACTGAAGCTTTCTTT. Translated: CASSRTGGMDTEAFF. Variable domain in full (rest from reference TRBV7-8 and TRBJ1-1): GAGVSQSPRYKVAKRGQDVALRCDPISGHVSLFWYQQALGQGPEFLTYFQNEAQLDKSGLPSDRFFAERPEGSVSTLKIQRTQQEDSAVYLCASSRTGGMDTEAFFGQGTRLTVV.

This CDR3 is CASTELAGSFTDTQYF. CDR3 DNA sequence: TGTGCCAGCACCGAACTAGCGGGCTCTTTCACAGATACGCAGTATTTT. V gene TRBV27 combines with J gene TRBJ2-3; TRBD2 matches 9 bases. Germline V gene lookup returns CDR1 MNHEY and CDR2 SMNVEV (reference sequence). The V segment lost 7 bases and the J segment 2 bases; nucleotides outside the gene matches: 10. The CDR3 has 16 amino acids.

This clone was counted only a few times. The gene calls are TRBV6-4 and TRBJ2-3; 12 bases agree with TRBD2. This CDR3 region has 15 residues. The J segment lost 3 bases and the V segment lost 5 bases, leaving 3 bases of the junction unmatched. CDR1 is MRHNA and CDR2 is SNTAGT in the germline V gene. Written as DNA, the CDR3 is TGTGCCAGCAGTTCTGGGACTAGCGGGACAGATACGCAGTATTTT. This codes for CASSSGTSGTDTQYF.

Only one count was recorded for this clone. This chain joins TRBV28 and TRBJ1-1; weak D call: TRBD1 (5 bases). Trimming stripped 3 bases from V and 3 bases from J, with 11 bases between. Germline CDR1 reads MDHEN; CDR2 reads SYDVKM. The CDR3 contains 14 residues. The CDR3: CASSFRAEYTEAFF. As DNA, the CDR3 is TGTGCCAGCAGTTTCAGGGCGGAGTACACTGAAGCTTTCTTT.

The J gene is TRBJ2-1, the V gene TRBV7-2; TRBD2 aligns across 11 bases. Trimming removed 0 bases from V and 7 bases from J; junction bases left unmatched: 8. CDR1 is SGHTA, CDR2 FQGNSA, per germline. CDR3 length equals 17 residues. The CDR3 nucleotides are TGTGCCAGCAGCTTAGCGCGCGCTAGCGGGAGGTGGAATGAGCAGTTCTTC. Encoded protein: CASSLARASGRWNEQFF.

The chain uses TRBV7-9 and TRBJ2-1; TRBD1 is a possible D gene (6 bases). Germline assignment: CDR1 SEHNR and CDR2 FQNEAQ (reference sequence). V gave up 3 bases and J gave up 3 bases, with 12 bases separating them. This CDR3 spans 15 amino acids. The CDR3 bases are TGTGCCAGCAGCTTGGTAGGGGGTAGCTACAATGAGCAGTTCTTC. It is translated as CASSLVGGSYNEQFF.

This clone was observed once. The gene calls are TRBV27 and TRBJ2-1, with a weak D call TRBD1 (5 bases). Trimming removed 6 bases from V and 4 bases from J, with 7 bases in between. The V gene's germline CDR1 is MNHEY and CDR2 SMNVEV (reference sequence). The CDR3 covers 12 residues. CDR3 nucleotide sequence: TGTGCCAGCAGCCGGACATACAATGAGCAGTTCTTC. It yields the protein CASSRTYNEQFF.

Only a few counts were recorded for this clone. The chain has TRBV27 and TRBJ2-7, with a possible D match to TRBD2 (5 bases). CDR3 size: 15 residues. V was trimmed by 7 bases and J by 0 bases, leaving 16 bases between them. Germline V CDR1 and CDR2: MNHEY, SMNVEV (reference sequence). The DNA for the CDR3 is TGTGCCAGCACAATTAGTAGCGTCCTCTCCTACGAGCAGTACTTC. Amino acid sequence: CASTISSVLSYEQYF.

The chain has TRBV15 and TRBJ1-1, with D maybe TRBD1 (5 bases). Germline V gives CDR1 LNHNV, CDR2 YYDKDF (reference sequence). Trimming left V 3 bases short and J 0 bases short, with 14 bases between. The CDR3 contains 16 residues. The CDR3 reads CATSSPPGRVNTEAFF. As DNA, the CDR3 is TGTGCCACCAGCAGCCCCCCGGGCAGGGTGAACACTGAAGCTTTCTTT.

This chain connects TRBV19 to TRBJ1-4, with 9 bases lining up with TRBD1. Trimming took 5 bases from V and 6 from J; bases not matched to a gene: 10. Looked up from germline, CDR1 is LNHDA and CDR2 is SQIVND (reference sequence). This CDR3 is 16 amino acids long. The CDR3 region is CASSVYPTGGDEKLFF. The DNA of the CDR3 is TGTGCCAGTAGTGTCTACCCAACAGGGGGCGATGAAAAACTGTTTTTT.

This chain connects TRBV6-4 to TRBJ2-1, with 9 bases that match TRBD1. The CDR3 sequence is 15 residues long. Germline V gene sequence: CDR1 MRHNA, CDR2 SNTAGT. The J segment lost 4 bases and the V segment lost 5 bases, leaving 6 bases of the junction unmatched. This CDR3 reads CASSPGQGSYNEQFF. DNA for the CDR3: TGTGCCAGCAGTCCCGGACAGGGGTCTTACAATGAGCAGTTCTTC.

The CDR3 sequence: CASSPSANSPLHF. The CDR3 DNA reads TGTGCCAGCAGCCCGTCAGCGAATTCACCCCTCCACTTT. This rearrangement joins TRBV7-9 to TRBJ1-6, with D hard to call. Deletions cut 5 bases from V and 7 bases from J, with 9 bases between. This CDR3 comprises 13 residues. Germline V gene sequence: CDR1 SEHNR, CDR2 FQNEAQ (reference sequence). Drawing the rest from reference TRBV7-9 and TRBJ1-6, the complete variable domain is DTGVSQNPRHKITKRGQNVTFRCDPISEHNRLYWYRQTLGQGPEFLTYFQNEAQLEKSRLLSDRFSAERPKGSFSTLEIQRTEQGDSAMYLCASSPSANSPLHFGNGTRLTVT.

The V and J genes are TRBV28 and TRBJ2-3; 9 positions match TRBD1. This CDR3 contains 13 residues. Trimming at V came to 8 bases and at J to 4 bases, leaving 4 bases not matched to a gene. Germline assignment: CDR1 MDHEN and CDR2 SYDVKM. CDR3 amino acids: CASGGQGPDTQYF. Written as DNA, the CDR3 is TGTGCCAGCGGGGGACAGGGCCCAGATACGCAGTATTTT.

This clone was seen just once. V is TRBV5-5 and J is TRBJ2-2; D remains ambiguous. Germline CDR1 is SGHKS and CDR2 is YYEKEE (reference sequence). Trimming pared 2 bases from V and 7 bases from J, leaving 9 bases between. The CDR3 spans 13 residues. CDR3 sequence reads: CASSFSGNGELFF. The CDR3 DNA follows: TGTGCCAGCAGCTTTAGTGGTAACGGGGAGCTGTTTTTT.

The chain combines TRBV5-4 with TRBJ2-7, with TRBD2 matching over 8 bases. CDR3 length equals 15 residues. Germline V gives CDR1 SGHNT, CDR2 YYREEE (reference sequence). V dropped 4 bases and J dropped 1; count of bases not matched to a gene: 7. Written as DNA, the CDR3 is TGTGCCAGCAGCCAAGGACTAGCATTGTCCTACGAGCAGTACTTC. Translating gives CASSQGLALSYEQYF.

V usage is TRBV29-1 and J usage is TRBJ1-1, with D maybe TRBD1 (6 bases). This CDR3 region has 11 residues. Trimming took off 4 bases at V and 8 bases at J, with 11 bases between the two ends. Germline CDR1 reads SQVTM; CDR2 reads ANQGSEA. CDR3 amino acids: CSVGDTGEAFF. CDR3 nucleotides: TGCAGCGTTGGGGACACAGGGGAAGCTTTCTTT.

The chain is built from TRBV15 and TRBJ1-5; D is possibly TRBD1 (5 bases). The V end was cut by 1 base, the J end by 6 bases, with 16 bases between. CDR1 and CDR2 from the germline V gene are LNHNV and YYDKDF (reference sequence). The CDR3 spans 16 residues. CDR3 residues: CATSRVRVGVSQPQHF. For the CDR3, the DNA is TGTGCCACCAGCAGAGTTAGAGTAGGGGTTTCTCAGCCCCAGCATTTT.

The chain joins TRBV11-2 to TRBJ2-5; tentative D call: TRBD1 (5 bases). CDR1 and CDR2 from the germline V gene are SGHAT and FQNNGV. V was cut by 4 bases and J by 5 bases, with 5 bases left in between. The CDR3 runs 11 residues. This CDR3 reads CASSSGETQYF. The CDR3 nucleotides are TGTGCCAGCAGCTCAGGGGAGACCCAGTACTTC.

This sequence joins TRBV30 and TRBJ1-5; TRBD1 matches at 9 bases. The length of the CDR3 is 15 residues. J lost 4 bases, V lost 2 bases, and 6 bases had no gene match. Germline V CDR1 and CDR2: GTSNPN, SVGIG (reference sequence). The CDR3 DNA is TGTGCCTGGAGTCCCCGCGGACAGGGGAATCAGCCCCAGCATTTT. The encoded protein is CAWSPRGQGNQPQHF.

This clone has just a few counts. This chain joins TRBV28 and TRBJ2-7; 7 positions match TRBD2. Germline V gene lookup returns CDR1 MDHEN and CDR2 SYDVKM. The CDR3 spans 13 residues. The V gene end was trimmed by 3 bases and the J gene end by 3 bases; junction bases not matched to a gene: 2. CDR3 coding DNA: TGTGCCAGCAGTTTTGGGGAGGGCTACGAGCAGTACTTC. Translation gives CASSFGEGYEQYF.